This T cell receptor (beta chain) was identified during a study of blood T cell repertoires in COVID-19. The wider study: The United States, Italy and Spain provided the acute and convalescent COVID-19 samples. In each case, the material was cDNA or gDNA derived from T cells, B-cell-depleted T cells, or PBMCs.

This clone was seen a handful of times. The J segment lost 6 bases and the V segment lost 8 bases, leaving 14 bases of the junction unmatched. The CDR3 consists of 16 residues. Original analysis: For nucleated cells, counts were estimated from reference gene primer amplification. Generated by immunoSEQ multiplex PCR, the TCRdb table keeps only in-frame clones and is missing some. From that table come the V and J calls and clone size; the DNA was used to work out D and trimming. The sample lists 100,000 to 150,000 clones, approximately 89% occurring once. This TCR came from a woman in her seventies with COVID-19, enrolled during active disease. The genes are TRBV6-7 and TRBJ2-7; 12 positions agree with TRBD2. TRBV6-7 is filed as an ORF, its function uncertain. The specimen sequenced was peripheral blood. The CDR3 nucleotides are TGTGCCAGCCCCGCGGAGACGGCTAGCGGGGGGGTCGAGCAGTACTTC. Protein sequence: CASPAETASGGVEQYF.